This is a list of T cell receptor beta chains from one sample in a study of prognosis after radiotherapy for stage I lung cancer. TCRdb fed the multiplex PCR reads into MiXCR, producing one record per CDR3 protein. Of more than 12,000 distinct CDR3 sequences in the sample, around a third were seen once. The material was PBMCs, obtained before or after stereotactic body radiation therapy (not recorded which). The receptors derive from a donor older than 45 with non-small cell lung cancer. Each CDR3 is given with its conserved first and last residue. The D gene is left open where the match is weak. Size tells how often a clone was seen (once, few, many) or the class of an expanded clone, and some rows leave it out.

v_gene	d_gene	j_gene	abundance	CDR3nt	CDR3aa
TRBV7-3	TRBD1	TRBJ2-1	medium-sized	TGTGCCAGCAGCCCCCTTAGGGGGCCTATTGTTGAGCAGTTCTTC	CASSPLRGPIVEQFF
TRBV12-3/TRBV12-4	NA	TRBJ1-1	NA	TGTGCCAGCACCATCTTAGGGTACACTGAAGCTTTCTTT	CASTILGYTEAFF
TRBV5-1	TRBD1	TRBJ2-1	many	TGCGCCAGCAGCCACGGGACAGACTCCTACAATGAGCAGTTCTTC	CASSHGTDSYNEQFF
TRBV15	NA	TRBJ1-2	once	TGTGCCACCAGCAGACAGGGTGCTTACTATGGCTACACCTTC	CATSRQGAYYGYTF
TRBV27	NA	TRBJ2-1	medium-sized	TGTGCCAGCAGTTTGTCAGAGACAAGCTCCTACAATGAGCAGTTCTTC	CASSLSETSSYNEQFF
TRBV5-1	TRBD2	TRBJ2-7	NA	TGCGCCAGCAGAACTCGGGGACTAGGGGACTACGAGCAGTACTTC	CASRTRGLGDYEQYF
TRBV28	NA	TRBJ2-1	many	TGTGCCAGCAGTTTAAGGGGGGGCTGGGATGAGCAGTTCTTC	CASSLRGGWDEQFF
TRBV6-5	NA	TRBJ1-5	many	TGTGCCAGCAGTTACCCTACCGAAACGGGCAGGGACAAGTATAGCAATCAGCCCCAGCATTTT	CASSYPTETGRDKYSNQPQHF
TRBV2	NA	TRBJ1-2	NA	TGTGCCAGCAGTGAAAATAGGAACCACGGAAGGAGCTATGGCTACACGTTC	CASSENRNHGRSYGYTF
TRBV28	NA	TRBJ1-2	many	TGTGCCAGCAGTTTATGGGGTATTAGCTACACCTTC	CASSLWGISYTF